This TCR beta chain was identified in a study of PD-L1 blockade in urothelial cancer. Across the study: The patients had undergone anywhere from 0 to 3 prior chemotherapy regimens. Across blood samples, T cells had a median count of around 150,000.

The assay was immunoSEQ multiplex PCR, and TCRdb's table has in-frame clones only and misses some. The data show approximately 39,000 clones, with approximately 86% seen just once and nearly 15% held by the top ten. As concerns this clone: Its matching antigen is unknown.

Time point here: pretreatment peripheral blood. Study-level results: Better survival was predicted when blood TCR clonality before treatment fell below the median.

Sequencing was performed on PBMCs, taken around atezolizumab (anti-PD-L1) treatment. The TCR sequence derives from a man older than 75 with urothelial cancer.

Written as DNA, the CDR3 is TGTGCCAGCAGCTTAGGACAGGGGCTCTCCTACGAGCAGTACTTC. It translates to CASSLGQGLSYEQYF. The gene calls are TRBV7-7 and TRBJ2-7, with 8 bases that match TRBD1. The junction had 2 bases not matched to a gene; V was cut back by 1 base and J by 0 bases. Germline assignment: CDR1 SSHAT and CDR2 FNYEAQ (reference sequence). CDR3 length: 15 residues.